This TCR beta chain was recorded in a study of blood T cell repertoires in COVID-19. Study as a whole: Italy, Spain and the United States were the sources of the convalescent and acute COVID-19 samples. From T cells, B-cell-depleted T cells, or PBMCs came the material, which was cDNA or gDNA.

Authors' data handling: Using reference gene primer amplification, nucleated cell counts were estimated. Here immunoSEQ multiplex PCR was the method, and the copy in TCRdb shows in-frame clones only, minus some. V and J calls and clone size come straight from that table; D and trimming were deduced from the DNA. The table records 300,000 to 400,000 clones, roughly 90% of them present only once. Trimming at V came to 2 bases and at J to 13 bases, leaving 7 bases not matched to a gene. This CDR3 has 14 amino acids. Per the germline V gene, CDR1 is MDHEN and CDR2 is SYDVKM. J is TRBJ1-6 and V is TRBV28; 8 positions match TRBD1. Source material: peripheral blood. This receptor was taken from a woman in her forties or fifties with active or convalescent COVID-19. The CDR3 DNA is TGTGCCAGCAGTTTAGCGGACAGGGTCTCCCCCCTCCACTTT. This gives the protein CASSLADRVSPLHF.